This section outlines one T cell receptor (beta chain) sequence together with its context. PCR was performed a second time for about 6 to 12 cycles using a sample-barcoded 5' primer and a J-beta primer mix. Any given sample supplied a minimum of 3 million CDR3-containing paired-end reads. TCRdb analysed the 5' RACE reads with MiXCR anew, one entry per CDR3 protein. The sample shows about 760,000 distinct CDR3 sequences, roughly three fifths of them seen only once. The CDR3 length is 14 residues. The ends were cut back, 2 bases at V and 8 bases at J, with 16 bases in the middle. The germline CDR1 and CDR2 sequences are SGDLS and YYNGEE. This entry is derived from a study of blood T cells in healthy people across ages. Peripheral blood, around 10 milliliters per donor, was collected.

This TCR was recovered from a man in his forties in good health. The source material was blood. V gene TRBV9 combines with J gene TRBJ1-2; perhaps TRBD1 as D (6 bases). CDR3 sequence reads: CASSVEEGVGGYTF. The CDR3 bases are TGTGCCAGCAGCGTGGAGGAGGGGGTGGGAGGCTACACCTTC.